Below, 4 T cell receptor beta chains from the same sample are listed, as sequenced in a study of beta chain features in type 1 diabetes. Notes on the study in general: Type 1 diabetes patients showed a moderate but significant shortening of TCRB CDR3s in all four CD4+ subsets.

Which antigens these TCRs recognize remains unknown. The authors reverse transcribed all of the isolated RNA, so sequencing captured expressed TCRB transcripts. Using immunoSEQ multiplex PCR, the repertoire was profiled, and TCRdb retains in-frame clones only, with some absent. The table has more than 250,000 clones, 20% seen once. Material: naive CD4+ T cells from blood. These receptors came from a woman in her forties with type 1 diabetes.

This chain uses TRBV7-2 with TRBJ1-2; TRBD1 is a possible D gene (6 bases). The V end lost 4 bases, the J end lost 7 bases, and 22 bases lay between the germline ends. The germline gives CDR1 SGHTA, CDR2 FQGNSA. This CDR3 region has 16 residues. CDR3 sequence (DNA): TGTGCCAGCAGCTCAAACCCACCGGGACAAGGGACTGGCTACACCTTC. Protein product: CASSSNPPGQGTGYTF.

This clone came up once. The chain has TRBV19 and TRBJ2-7; TRBD1 matches at 7 bases. Trimming took 1 base from V and 2 from J; bases not matched to a gene: 2. This CDR3 comprises 14 residues. Germline CDR1 and CDR2: LNHDA and SQIVND (reference sequence). The CDR3, as DNA: TGTGCCAGTAGTATAGTAGGGGGCCCCTACGAGCAGTACTTC. Protein sequence: CASSIVGGPYEQYF.

The CDR3 is CASSQAPLGAGDTQYF. As DNA, the CDR3 is TGCGCCAGCAGCCAAGCCCCTCTAGGGGCGGGGGATACGCAGTATTTT. The J gene is TRBJ2-3, the V gene TRBV4-3, with D possibly TRBD2 on 6 matching bases. The CDR3 spans 16 residues. Per the germline V gene, CDR1 is LGHNA and CDR2 is YSLEER. V was pared by 1 base and J by 6 bases, with 17 bases between.

CDR3 bases: TGTGCCAGCAGTTCCCCCGGGACTAGCGGCTACGAGCAGTACTTC. Amino acid sequence: CASSSPGTSGYEQYF. The genes are TRBV28 and TRBJ2-7; 11 bases fit TRBD2. Trimming took 4 bases from V and 3 from J; bases not matched to a gene: 5. Germline CDR1 is MDHEN and CDR2 is SYDVKM. CDR3 size: 15 residues.